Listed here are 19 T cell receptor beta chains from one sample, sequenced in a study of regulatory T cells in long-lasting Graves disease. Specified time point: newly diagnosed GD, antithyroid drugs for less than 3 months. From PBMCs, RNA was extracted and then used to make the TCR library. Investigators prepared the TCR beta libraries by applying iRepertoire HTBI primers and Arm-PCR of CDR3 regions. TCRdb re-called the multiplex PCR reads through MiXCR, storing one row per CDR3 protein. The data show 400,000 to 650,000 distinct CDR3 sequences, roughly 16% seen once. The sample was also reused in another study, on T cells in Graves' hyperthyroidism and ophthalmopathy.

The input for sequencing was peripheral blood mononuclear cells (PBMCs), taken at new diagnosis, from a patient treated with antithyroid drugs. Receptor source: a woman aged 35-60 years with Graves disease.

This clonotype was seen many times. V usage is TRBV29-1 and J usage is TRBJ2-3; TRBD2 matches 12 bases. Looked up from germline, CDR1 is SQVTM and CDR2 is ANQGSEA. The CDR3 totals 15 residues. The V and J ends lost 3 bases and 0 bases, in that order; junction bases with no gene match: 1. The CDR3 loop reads CSVEGLAGSTDTQYF. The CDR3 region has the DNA TGCAGCGTTGAGGGACTAGCGGGCAGCACAGATACGCAGTATTTT.

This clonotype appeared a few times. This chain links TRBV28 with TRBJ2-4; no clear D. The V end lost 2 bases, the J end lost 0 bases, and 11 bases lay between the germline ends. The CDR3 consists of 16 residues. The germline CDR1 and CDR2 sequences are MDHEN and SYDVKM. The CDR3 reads CASSLAHGLAKNIQYF. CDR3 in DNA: TGTGCCAGCAGTTTAGCCCACGGTCTAGCCAAAAACATTCAGTACTTC.

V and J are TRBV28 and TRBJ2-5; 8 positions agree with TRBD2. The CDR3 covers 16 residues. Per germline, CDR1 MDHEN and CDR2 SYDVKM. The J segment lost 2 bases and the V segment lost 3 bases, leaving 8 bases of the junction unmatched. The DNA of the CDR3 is TGTGCCAGCAGTTTTAGAGCGGGGGAGTTTCAAGAGACCCAGTACTTC. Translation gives CASSFRAGEFQETQYF.

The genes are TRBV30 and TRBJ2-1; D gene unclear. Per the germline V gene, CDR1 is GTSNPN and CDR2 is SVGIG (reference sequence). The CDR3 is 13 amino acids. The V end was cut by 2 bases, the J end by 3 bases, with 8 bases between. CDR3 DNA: TGTGCCTGGAGTACGGACGGCTACAATGAGCAGTTCTTC. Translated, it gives CAWSTDGYNEQFF.

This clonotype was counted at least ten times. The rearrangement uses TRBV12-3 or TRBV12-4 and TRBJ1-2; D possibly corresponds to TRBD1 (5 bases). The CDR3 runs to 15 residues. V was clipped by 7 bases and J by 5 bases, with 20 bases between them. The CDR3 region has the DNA TGTGCCAGCATGACGTGGCAGGGTGGGAAGTATGGCTACACCTTC. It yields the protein CASMTWQGGKYGYTF.

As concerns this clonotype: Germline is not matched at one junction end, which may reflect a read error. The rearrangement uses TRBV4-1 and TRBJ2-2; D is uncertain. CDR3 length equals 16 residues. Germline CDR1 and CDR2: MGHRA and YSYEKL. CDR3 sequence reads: CASSQLDKAKTGELFF. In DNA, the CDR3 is TGCGCCAGCAGCCAACTAGACAAGGCGAAAACCGGGGAGCTGTTTTTT.

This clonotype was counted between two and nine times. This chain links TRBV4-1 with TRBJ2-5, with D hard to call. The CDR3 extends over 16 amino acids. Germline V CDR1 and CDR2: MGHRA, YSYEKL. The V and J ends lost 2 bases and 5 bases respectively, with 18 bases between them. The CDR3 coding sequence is TGCGCCAGCAGCCAACACCCGTGGACCCCCGGGGAGACCCAGTACTTC. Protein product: CASSQHPWTPGETQYF.

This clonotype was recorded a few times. The CDR3 spells CASSHSSGGGAISSYNEQFF. CDR3 DNA sequence: TGCGCCAGCAGCCACTCGTCGGGCGGGGGGGCTATAAGCTCCTACAATGAGCAGTTCTTC. The chain is built from TRBV5-1 and TRBJ2-1; 9 bases line up with TRBD2. The ends lost 4 bases at V and 0 bases at J; junction bases unmatched: 17. CDR3 length: 20 residues. The germline V gene encodes CDR1 SGHRS and CDR2 YFSETQ.

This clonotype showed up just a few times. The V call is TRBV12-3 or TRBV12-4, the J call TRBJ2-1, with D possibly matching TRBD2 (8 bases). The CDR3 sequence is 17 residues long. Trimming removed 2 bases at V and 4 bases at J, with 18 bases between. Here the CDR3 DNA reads TGTGCCAGCAGTTTAAAGGGGGCGGGGGGACTTTACAATGAGCAGTTCTTC. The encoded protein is CASSLKGAGGLYNEQFF.

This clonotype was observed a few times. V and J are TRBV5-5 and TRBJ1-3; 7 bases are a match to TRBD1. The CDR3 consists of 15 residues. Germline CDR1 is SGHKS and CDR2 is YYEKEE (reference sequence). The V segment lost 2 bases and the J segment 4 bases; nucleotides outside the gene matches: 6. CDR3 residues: CASSLPQGEGNTIYF. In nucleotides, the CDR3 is TGTGCCAGCAGCTTACCTCAGGGGGAAGGAAACACCATATATTTT. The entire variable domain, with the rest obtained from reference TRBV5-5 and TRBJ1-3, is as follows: DAGVTQSPTHLIKTRGQQVTLRCSPISGHKSVSWYQQVLGQGPQFIFQYYEKEERGRGNFPDRFSARQFPNYSSELNVNALLLGDSALYLCASSLPQGEGNTIYFGEGSWLTVV.

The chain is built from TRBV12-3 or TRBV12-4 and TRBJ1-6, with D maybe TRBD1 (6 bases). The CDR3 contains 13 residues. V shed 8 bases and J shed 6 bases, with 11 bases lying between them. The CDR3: CASGQGSNSPLHF. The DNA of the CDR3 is TGTGCCAGCGGGCAGGGGAGTAATTCACCCCTCCACTTT.

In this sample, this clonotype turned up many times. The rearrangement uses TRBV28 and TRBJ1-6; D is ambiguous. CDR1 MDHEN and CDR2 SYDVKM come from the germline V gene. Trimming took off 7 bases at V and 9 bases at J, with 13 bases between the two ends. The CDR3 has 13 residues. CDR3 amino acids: CASKVGSGSPLHF. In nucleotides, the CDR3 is TGTGCCAGCAAGGTGGGCTCTGGTTCACCCCTCCACTTT.

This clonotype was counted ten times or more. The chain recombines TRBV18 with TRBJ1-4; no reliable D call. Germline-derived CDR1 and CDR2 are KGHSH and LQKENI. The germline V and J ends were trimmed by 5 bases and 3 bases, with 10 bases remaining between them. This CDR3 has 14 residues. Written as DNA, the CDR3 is TGTGCCAGCTCAACCATGGGTCCTAATGAAAAACTGTTTTTT. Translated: CASSTMGPNEKLFF.

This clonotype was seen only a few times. The DNA for the CDR3 is TGTGCCAGCAGTTTATGGGGGGGACCCCGTTTCTTTAATGAAAAACTGTTTTTT. As protein: CASSLWGGPRFFNEKLFF. The gene calls are TRBV28 and TRBJ1-4; maybe TRBD1 (5 bases). Trimming cost V 0 bases and J 4 bases, with 18 bases left between them. From germline, CDR1 is MDHEN and CDR2 SYDVKM. The CDR3 extends over 18 amino acids. Filled out from reference TRBV28 and TRBJ1-4, the complete variable domain reads DVKVTQSSRYLVKRTGEKVFLECVQDMDHENMFWYRQDPGLGLRLIYFSYDVKMKEKGDIPEGYSVSREKKERFSLILESASTNQTSMYLCASSLWGGPRFFNEKLFFGSGTQLSVL.

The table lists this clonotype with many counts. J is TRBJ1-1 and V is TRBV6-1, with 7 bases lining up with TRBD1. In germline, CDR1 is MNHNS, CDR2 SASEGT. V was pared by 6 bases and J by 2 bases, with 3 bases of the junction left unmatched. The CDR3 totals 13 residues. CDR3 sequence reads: CASRDRYNTEAFF. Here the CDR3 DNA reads TGTGCCAGCAGGGACAGGTACAACACTGAAGCTTTCTTT.

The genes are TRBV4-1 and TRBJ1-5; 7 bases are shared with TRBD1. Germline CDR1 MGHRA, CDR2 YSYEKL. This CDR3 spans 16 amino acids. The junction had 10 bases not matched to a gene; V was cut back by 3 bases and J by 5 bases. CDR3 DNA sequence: TGCGCCAGCAGCCACCGCGCGGGACAGTCTTATCAGCCCCAGCATTTT. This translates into CASSHRAGQSYQPQHF.

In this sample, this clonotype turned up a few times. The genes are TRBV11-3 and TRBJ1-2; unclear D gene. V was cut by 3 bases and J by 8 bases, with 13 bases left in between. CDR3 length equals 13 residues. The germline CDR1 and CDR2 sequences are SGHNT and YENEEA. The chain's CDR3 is CASSLAASGGYTF. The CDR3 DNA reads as TGTGCCAGCAGCTTGGCGGCCTCTGGGGGCTACACCTTC.

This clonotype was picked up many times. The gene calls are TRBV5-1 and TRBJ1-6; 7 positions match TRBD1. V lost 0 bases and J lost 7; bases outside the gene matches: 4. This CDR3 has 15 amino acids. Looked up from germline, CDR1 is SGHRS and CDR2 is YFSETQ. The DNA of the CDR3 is TGCGCCAGCAGCTTGGAGGGACAGTTAAATTCACCCCTCCACTTT. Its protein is CASSLEGQLNSPLHF.

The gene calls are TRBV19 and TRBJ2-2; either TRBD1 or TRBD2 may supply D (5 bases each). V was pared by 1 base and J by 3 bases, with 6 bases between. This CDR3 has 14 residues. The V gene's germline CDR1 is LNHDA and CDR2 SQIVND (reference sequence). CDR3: CASSIVGDTGELFF. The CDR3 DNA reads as TGTGCCAGTAGTATAGTGGGGGACACCGGGGAGCTGTTTTTT.